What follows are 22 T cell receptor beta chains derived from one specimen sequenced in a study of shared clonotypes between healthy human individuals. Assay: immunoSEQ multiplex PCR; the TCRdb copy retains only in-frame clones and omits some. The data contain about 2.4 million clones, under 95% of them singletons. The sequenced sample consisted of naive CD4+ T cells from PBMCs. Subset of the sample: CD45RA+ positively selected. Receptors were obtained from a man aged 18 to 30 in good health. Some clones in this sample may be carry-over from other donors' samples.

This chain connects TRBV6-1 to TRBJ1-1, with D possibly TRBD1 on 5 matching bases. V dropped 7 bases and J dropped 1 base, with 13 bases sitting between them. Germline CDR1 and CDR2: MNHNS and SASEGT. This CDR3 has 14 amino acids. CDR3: CASIPGRSNTEAFF. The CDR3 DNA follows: TGTGCCAGCATTCCGGGACGGTCGAACACTGAAGCTTTCTTT.

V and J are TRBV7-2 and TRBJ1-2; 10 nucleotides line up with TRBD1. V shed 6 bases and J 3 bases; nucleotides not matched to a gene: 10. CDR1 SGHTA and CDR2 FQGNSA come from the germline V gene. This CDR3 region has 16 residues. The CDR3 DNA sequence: TGTGCCAGCAGGACAGGGGGCAGCTCCGGGTACTATGGCTACACCTTC. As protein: CASRTGGSSGYYGYTF. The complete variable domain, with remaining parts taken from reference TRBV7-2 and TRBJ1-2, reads GAGVSQSPSNKVTEKGKDVELRCDPISGHTALYWYRQSLGQGLEFLIYFQGNSAPDKSGLPSDRFSAERTGGSVSTLTIQRTQQEDSAVYLCASRTGGSSGYYGYTFGSGTRLTVV.

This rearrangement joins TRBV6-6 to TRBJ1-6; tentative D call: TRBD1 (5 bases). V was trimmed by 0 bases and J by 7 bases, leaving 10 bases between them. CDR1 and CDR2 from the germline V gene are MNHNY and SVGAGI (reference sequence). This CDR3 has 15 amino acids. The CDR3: CASSYSGTENSPLHF. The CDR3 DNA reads TGTGCCAGCAGTTACTCCGGGACGGAAAATTCACCCCTCCACTTT.

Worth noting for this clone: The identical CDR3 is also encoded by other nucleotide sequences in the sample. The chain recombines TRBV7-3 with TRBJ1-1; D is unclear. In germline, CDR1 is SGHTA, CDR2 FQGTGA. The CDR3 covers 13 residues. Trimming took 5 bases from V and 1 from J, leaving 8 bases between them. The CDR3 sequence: CASSLLGNTEAFF. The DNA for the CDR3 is TGTGCCAGCAGCCTACTGGGGAACACTGAAGCTTTCTTT.

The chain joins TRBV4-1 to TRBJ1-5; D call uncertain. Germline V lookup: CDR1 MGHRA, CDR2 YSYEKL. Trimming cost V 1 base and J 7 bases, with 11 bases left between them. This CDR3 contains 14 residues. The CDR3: CASSQARGGQPQHF. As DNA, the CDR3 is TGCGCCAGCAGCCAAGCTCGGGGAGGGCAGCCCCAGCATTTT.

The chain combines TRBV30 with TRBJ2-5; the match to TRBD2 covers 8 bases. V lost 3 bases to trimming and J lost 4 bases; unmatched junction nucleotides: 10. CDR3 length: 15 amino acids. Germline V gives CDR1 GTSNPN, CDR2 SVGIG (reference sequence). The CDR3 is CAWSKYSGAGETQYF. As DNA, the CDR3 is TGTGCCTGGAGCAAATATAGCGGGGCGGGAGAGACCCAGTACTTC.

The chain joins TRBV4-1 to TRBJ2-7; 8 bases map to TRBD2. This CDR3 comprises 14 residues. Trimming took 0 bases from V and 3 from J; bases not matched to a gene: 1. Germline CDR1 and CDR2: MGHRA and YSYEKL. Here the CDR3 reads CASSQDAGGYEQYF. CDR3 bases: TGCGCCAGCAGCCAAGACGCGGGGGGCTACGAGCAGTACTTC.

Here the CDR3 DNA reads TGCGCCAGCACCCCTCTCACGGGGGGGTCAGCCGAGCAGTACTTC. Translation gives CASTPLTGGSAEQYF. The gene calls are TRBV5-1 and TRBJ2-7; 8 bases are shared with TRBD2. J was trimmed by 6 bases and V by 6 bases; bases with no gene match: 14. The V gene's germline CDR1 is SGHRS and CDR2 YFSETQ. The CDR3 spans 15 residues.

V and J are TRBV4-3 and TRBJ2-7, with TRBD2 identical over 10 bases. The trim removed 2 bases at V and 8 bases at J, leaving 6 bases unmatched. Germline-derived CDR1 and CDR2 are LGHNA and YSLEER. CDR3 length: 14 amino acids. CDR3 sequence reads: CASSQKLAGVQQYF. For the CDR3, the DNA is TGCGCCAGCAGCCAAAAGCTAGCGGGAGTACAGCAGTACTTC.

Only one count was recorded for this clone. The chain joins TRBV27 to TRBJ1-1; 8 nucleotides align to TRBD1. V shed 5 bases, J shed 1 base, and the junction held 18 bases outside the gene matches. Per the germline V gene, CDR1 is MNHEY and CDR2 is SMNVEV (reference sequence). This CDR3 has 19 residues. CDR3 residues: CASSKFLTGTGLGNTEAFF. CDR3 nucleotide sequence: TGTGCCAGCAGTAAGTTTCTCACCGGGACAGGCCTTGGGAACACTGAAGCTTTCTTT.

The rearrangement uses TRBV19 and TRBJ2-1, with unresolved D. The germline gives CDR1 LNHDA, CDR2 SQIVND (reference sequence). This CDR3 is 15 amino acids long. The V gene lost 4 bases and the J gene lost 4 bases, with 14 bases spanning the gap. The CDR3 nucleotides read TGTGCCAGTAGTAGGGGTCCCTTACAATACAATGAGCAGTTCTTC. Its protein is CASSRGPLQYNEQFF. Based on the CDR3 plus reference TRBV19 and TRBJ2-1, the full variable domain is DGGITQSPKYLFRKEGQNVTLSCEQNLNHDAMYWYRQDPGQGLRLIYYSQIVNDFQKGDIAEGYSVSREKKESFPLTVTSAQKNPTAFYLCASSRGPLQYNEQFFGPGTRLTVL.

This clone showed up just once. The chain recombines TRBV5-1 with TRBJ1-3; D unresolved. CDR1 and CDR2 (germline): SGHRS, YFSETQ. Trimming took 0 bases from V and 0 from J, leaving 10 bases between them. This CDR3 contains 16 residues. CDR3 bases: TGCGCCAGCAGCTTGGATTCTTTCAGCTCTGGAAACACCATATATTTT. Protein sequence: CASSLDSFSSGNTIYF.

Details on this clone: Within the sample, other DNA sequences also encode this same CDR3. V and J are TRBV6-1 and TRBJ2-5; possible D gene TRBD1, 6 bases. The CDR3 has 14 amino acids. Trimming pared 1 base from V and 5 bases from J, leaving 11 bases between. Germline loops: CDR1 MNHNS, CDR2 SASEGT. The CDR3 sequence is CASSEDRVRETQYF. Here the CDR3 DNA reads TGTGCCAGCAGTGAAGACAGGGTCCGGGAGACCCAGTACTTC.

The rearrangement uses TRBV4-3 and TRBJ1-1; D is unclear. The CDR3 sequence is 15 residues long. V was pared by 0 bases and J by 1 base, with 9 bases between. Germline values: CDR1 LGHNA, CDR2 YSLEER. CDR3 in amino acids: CASSQDLRGNTEAFF. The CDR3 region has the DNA TGCGCCAGCAGCCAAGATCTAAGAGGGAACACTGAAGCTTTCTTT.

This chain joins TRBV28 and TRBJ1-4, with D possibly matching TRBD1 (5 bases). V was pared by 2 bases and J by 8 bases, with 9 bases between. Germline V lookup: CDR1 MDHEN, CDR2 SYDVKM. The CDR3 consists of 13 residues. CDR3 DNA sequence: TGTGCCAGCAGTTTACAGGGAGAGGAAAAACTGTTTTTT. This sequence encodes CASSLQGEEKLFF.

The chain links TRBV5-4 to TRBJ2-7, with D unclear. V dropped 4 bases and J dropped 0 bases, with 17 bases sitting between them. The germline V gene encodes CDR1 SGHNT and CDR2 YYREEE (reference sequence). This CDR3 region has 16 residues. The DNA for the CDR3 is TGTGCCAGCAGCCCCCATGAGTGGAGCTCCTCCTACGAGCAGTACTTC. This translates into CASSPHEWSSSYEQYF.

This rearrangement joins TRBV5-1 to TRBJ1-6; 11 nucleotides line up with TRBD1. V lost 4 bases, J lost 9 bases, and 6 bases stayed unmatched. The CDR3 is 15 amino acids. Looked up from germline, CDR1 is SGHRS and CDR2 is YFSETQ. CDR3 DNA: TGCGCCAGCAGCACGGACAGGGGGCAAGGTTCACCCCTCCACTTT. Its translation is CASSTDRGQGSPLHF. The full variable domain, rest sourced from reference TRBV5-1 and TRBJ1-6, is KAGVTQTPRYLIKTRGQQVTLSCSPISGHRSVSWYQQTPGQGLQFLFEYFSETQRNKGNFPGRFSGRQFSNSRSEMNVSTLELGDSALYLCASSTDRGQGSPLHFGNGTRLTVT.

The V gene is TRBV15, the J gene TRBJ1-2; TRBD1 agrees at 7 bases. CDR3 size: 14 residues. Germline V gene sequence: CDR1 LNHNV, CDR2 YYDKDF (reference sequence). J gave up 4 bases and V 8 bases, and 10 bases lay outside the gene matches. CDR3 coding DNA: TGTGCCACCCAGGCCCGGGACAGATCCTATGGCTACACCTTC. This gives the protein CATQARDRSYGYTF. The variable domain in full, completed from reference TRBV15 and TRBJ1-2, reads DAMVIQNPRYQVTQFGKPVTLSCSQTLNHNVMYWYQQKSSQAPKLLFHYYDKDFNNEADTPDNFQSRRPNTSFCFLDIRSPGLGDTAMYLCATQARDRSYGYTFGSGTRLTVV.

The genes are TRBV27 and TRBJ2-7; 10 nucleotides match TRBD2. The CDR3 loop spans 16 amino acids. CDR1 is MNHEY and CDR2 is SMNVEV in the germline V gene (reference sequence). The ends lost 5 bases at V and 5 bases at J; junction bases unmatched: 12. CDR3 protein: CASSDRPGLAIHEQYF. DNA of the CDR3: TGTGCCAGCAGTGACAGACCGGGACTAGCGATCCACGAGCAGTACTTC.

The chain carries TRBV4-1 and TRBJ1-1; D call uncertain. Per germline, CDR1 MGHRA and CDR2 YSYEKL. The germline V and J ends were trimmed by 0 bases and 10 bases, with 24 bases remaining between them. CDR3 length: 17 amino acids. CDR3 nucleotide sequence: TGCGCCAGCAGCCAAGAAGAGGAGCGGGGTTGGGCGAATCGAGCTTTCTTT. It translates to CASSQEEERGWANRAFF.

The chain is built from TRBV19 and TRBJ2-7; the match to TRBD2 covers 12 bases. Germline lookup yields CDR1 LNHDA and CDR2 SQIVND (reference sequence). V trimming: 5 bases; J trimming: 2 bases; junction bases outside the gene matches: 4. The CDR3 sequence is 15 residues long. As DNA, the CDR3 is TGTGCCAGTAGTCTCCGACTAGCGGGAGCCTACGAGCAGTACTTC. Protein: CASSLRLAGAYEQYF. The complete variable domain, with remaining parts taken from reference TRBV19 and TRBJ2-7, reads DGGITQSPKYLFRKEGQNVTLSCEQNLNHDAMYWYRQDPGQGLRLIYYSQIVNDFQKGDIAEGYSVSREKKESFPLTVTSAQKNPTAFYLCASSLRLAGAYEQYFGPGTRLTVT.

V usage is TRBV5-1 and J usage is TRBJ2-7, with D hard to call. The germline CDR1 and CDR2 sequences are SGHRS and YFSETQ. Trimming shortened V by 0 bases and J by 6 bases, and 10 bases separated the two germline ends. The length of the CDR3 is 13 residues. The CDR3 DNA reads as TGCGCCAGCAGCTTGGAACTGCCCGTCGAGCAGTACTTC. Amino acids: CASSLELPVEQYF.